This is a list of T cell receptor beta chains from one sample in a study of T cells after somatic rescue of genetic block. Assay: immunoSEQ multiplex PCR; the TCRdb copy retains only in-frame clones and omits some. The sample contains over 10,000 clones, 70% to 75% of which appear only once. The sample comprised peripheral blood mononuclear cells (PBMCs). The receptor source for this set is a boy between 10 and 17 years old. Each CDR3 is given with its conserved first and last residue. A D gene is named only where the DNA matches it firmly. Clone size is not always given. Where it is, it says once, few, many or a class for expanded clones.

d_call | clone_size | j_call | v_call | cdr3_length | cdr3_aa | cdr3_nt
- | - | TRBJ1-3 | TRBV10-2 | 11 | CASKEGNTIYF | TGCGCCAGCAAGGAAGGAAACACCATATATTTT
- | - | TRBJ1-3 | TRBV28 | 12 | CASSLWGNTIYF | TGTGCCAGCAGTTTATGGGGAAACACCATATATTTT
- | large | TRBJ1-6 | TRBV5-1 | 16 | CASSSYDEGYNSPLHF | TGCGCCAGCAGCTCCTATGACGAGGGGTATAATTCACCCCTCCACTTT
- | - | TRBJ2-7 | TRBV5-6 | 13 | CASSLGPFYEQYF | TGTGCCAGCAGCTTGGGACCTTTCTACGAGCAGTACTTC
- | - | TRBJ1-6 | TRBV5-1 | 17 | CASSLEDRSSYNSPLHF | TGCGCCAGCAGCTTGGAAGACAGGAGCTCCTATAATTCACCCCTCCACTTT
TRBD2 | - | TRBJ2-3 | TRBV27 | 15 | CASSFGLARTDTQYF | TGTGCCAGCAGTTTCGGACTAGCGAGGACAGATACGCAGTATTTT
TRBD1 | - | TRBJ2-1 | TRBV11-2 | 15 | CASSLDHRGQNEQFF | TGTGCCAGCAGCTTAGATCACAGGGGGCAGAATGAGCAGTTCTTC
- | - | TRBJ1-2 | TRBV7-2 | 14 | CASSLGVGHYGYTF | TGTGCCAGCAGCTTAGGAGTAGGGCACTATGGCTACACCTTC
TRBD2 | - | TRBJ2-1 | TRBV28 | 15 | CASSPQLAANNEQFF | TGTGCCAGCAGTCCTCAACTAGCGGCGAACAATGAGCAGTTCTTC
- | few | TRBJ2-5 | TRBV9 | 14 | CASSPQMQQETQYF | TGTGCCAGCAGCCCCCAAATGCAGCAAGAGACCCAGTACTTC
TRBD1 | - | TRBJ1-6 | TRBV5-1 | 16 | CASSPSTGRGDSPLHF | TGCGCCAGCAGCCCGTCGACAGGGCGGGGGGATTCACCCCTCCACTTT
- | - | TRBJ2-7 | TRBV30 | 12 | CAWIDSSYEQYF | TGTGCCTGGATTGACAGCTCCTACGAGCAGTACTTC
TRBD2 | few | TRBJ2-5 | TRBV5-4 | 17 | CASSPGLAGGLQETQYF | TGTGCCAGCAGCCCCGGACTAGCGGGGGGCCTCCAAGAGACCCAGTACTTC
TRBD1 | few | TRBJ1-2 | TRBV27 | 16 | CASSPRDRGQPDGYTF | TGTGCCAGCAGTCCCCGGGACAGGGGGCAACCTGACGGCTACACCTTC
- | - | TRBJ1-1 | TRBV5-1 | 14 | CASSLSSGNTEAFF | TGCGCCAGCAGCTTGTCCTCAGGGAACACTGAAGCTTTCTTT
- | - | TRBJ2-4 | TRBV7-9 | 17 | CASSLAGGILAKNIQYF | TGTGCCAGCAGCTTAGCCGGCGGGATACTAGCCAAAAACATTCAGTACTTC
- | - | TRBJ1-5 | TRBV6-6 | 15 | CASSYSGLSNQPQHF | TGTGCCAGCAGTTACTCTGGTCTAAGCAATCAGCCCCAGCATTTT
- | once | TRBJ2-3 | TRBV6-5 | 13 | CASSYRTTDTQYF | TGTGCCAGCAGTTACCGGACCACAGATACGCAGTATTTT
- | - | TRBJ1-5 | TRBV7-2 | 19 | CASSLGGIGAYGSNQPQHF | TGTGCCAGCAGCCTTGGGGGGATCGGAGCGTATGGAAGCAATCAGCCCCAGCATTTT
- | - | TRBJ2-3 | TRBV29-1 | 15 | CSVGRGTEGTDTQYF | TGCAGCGTTGGGCGGGGTACAGAGGGCACAGATACGCAGTATTTT
- | few | TRBJ1-4 | TRBV18 | 16 | CASSPRTANFNEKLFF | TGTGCCAGCTCACCACGGACCGCGAATTTTAATGAAAAACTGTTTTTT
- | - | TRBJ2-3 | TRBV5-4 | 12 | CASSLSTDTQYF | TGTGCCAGCAGCTTGAGCACAGATACGCAGTATTTT
TRBD1 | medium-sized | TRBJ1-1 | TRBV5-4 | 17 | CASSFRDRGPVDTEAFF | TGTGCCAGCAGCTTCCGGGACAGGGGGCCGGTGGACACTGAAGCTTTCTTT
TRBD1 | - | TRBJ1-6 | TRBV13 | 15 | CASSSGQGGGTPLHF | TGTGCCAGCAGCTCCGGACAGGGAGGGGGGACACCCCTCCACTTT
TRBD1 | once | TRBJ2-7 | TRBV9 | 14 | CASSPRDRGLGQYF | TGTGCCAGCAGCCCCCGGGACAGGGGGCTGGGGCAGTACTTC
TRBD1 | - | TRBJ2-7 | TRBV11-2 | 15 | CASSLSTGSPYEQYF | TGTGCCAGCAGCTTATCGACAGGGAGTCCCTACGAGCAGTACTTC
- | - | TRBJ1-1 | TRBV10-1 | 15 | CASSEGRLTNTEAFF | TGCGCCAGCAGTGAGGGGAGACTCACGAACACTGAAGCTTTCTTT
- | - | TRBJ2-3 | TRBV5-4 | 15 | CASSSWLSGTDTQYF | TGTGCCAGCAGTAGTTGGCTTAGCGGCACAGATACGCAGTATTTT
- | medium-sized | TRBJ2-2 | TRBV6-5 | 16 | CASSYDWGVSTGELFF | TGTGCCAGCAGTTATGATTGGGGGGTCAGCACCGGGGAGCTGTTTTTT